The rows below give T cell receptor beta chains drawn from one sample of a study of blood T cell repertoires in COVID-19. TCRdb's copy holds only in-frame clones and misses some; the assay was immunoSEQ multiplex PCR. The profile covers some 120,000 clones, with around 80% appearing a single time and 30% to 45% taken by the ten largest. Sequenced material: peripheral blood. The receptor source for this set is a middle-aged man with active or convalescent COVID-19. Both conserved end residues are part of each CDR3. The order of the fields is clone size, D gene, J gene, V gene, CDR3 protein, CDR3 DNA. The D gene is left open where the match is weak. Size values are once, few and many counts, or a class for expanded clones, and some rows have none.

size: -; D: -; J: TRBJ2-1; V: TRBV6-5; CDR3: CASREMTVAEQFF; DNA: TGTGCCAGCAGGGAGATGACGGTCGCGGAGCAGTTCTTC
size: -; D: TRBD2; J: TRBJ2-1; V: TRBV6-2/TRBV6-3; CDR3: CASSLLAGGRSSYNEQFF; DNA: TGTGCCAGCAGCCTACTAGCGGGGGGACGCAGCTCCTACAATGAGCAGTTCTTC
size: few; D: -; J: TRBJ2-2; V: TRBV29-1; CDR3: CSAAAGRNTGELFF; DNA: TGCAGCGCAGCGGCGGGGCGGAACACCGGGGAGCTGTTTTTT
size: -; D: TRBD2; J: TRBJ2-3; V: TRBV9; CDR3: CASSVGASGSDTQYF; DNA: TGTGCCAGCAGCGTAGGAGCTAGCGGGAGTGATACGCAGTATTTT
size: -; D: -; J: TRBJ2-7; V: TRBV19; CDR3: CASSSTASYEQYF; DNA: TGTGCCAGTAGTTCGACAGCGAGCTACGAGCAGTACTTC
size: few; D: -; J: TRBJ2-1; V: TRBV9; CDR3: CASSAMDSRNEQFF; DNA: TGTGCCAGCAGCGCGATGGACAGCAGGAATGAGCAGTTCTTC
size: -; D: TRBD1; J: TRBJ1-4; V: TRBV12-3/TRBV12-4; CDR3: CASSLKGAEKLFF; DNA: TGTGCCAGCAGTTTGAAGGGGGCCGAAAAACTGTTTTTT
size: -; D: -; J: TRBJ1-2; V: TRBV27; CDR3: CASSFGGSNYGYTF; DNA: TGTGCCAGCAGTTTCGGAGGGTCTAACTATGGCTACACCTTC
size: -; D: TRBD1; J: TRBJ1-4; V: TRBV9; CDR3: CASSEGASANEKLFF; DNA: TGTGCCAGCAGCGAGGGGGCTAGCGCCAATGAAAAACTGTTTTTT
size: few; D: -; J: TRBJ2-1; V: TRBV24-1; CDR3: CATSDFRGEQFF; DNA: TGTGCCACCAGTGATTTTCGGGGTGAGCAGTTCTTC
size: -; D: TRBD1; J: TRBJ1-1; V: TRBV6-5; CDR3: CASGTGWDTEAFF; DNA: TGTGCCAGCGGGACAGGGTGGGACACTGAAGCTTTCTTT
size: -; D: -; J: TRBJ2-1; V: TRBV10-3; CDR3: CAITGSPYNEQFF; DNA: TGTGCCATTACAGGGTCGCCCTACAATGAGCAGTTCTTC
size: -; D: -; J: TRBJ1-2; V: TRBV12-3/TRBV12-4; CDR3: CASSTTVNYGYTF; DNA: TGTGCCAGCAGCACGACAGTTAACTATGGCTACACCTTC
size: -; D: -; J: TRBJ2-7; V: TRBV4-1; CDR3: CASSQEGSSYEQYF; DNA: TGCGCCAGCAGCCAAGAAGGGAGCTCCTACGAGCAGTACTTC
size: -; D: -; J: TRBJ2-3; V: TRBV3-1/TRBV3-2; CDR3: CASSQLSTDTQYF; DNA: TGTGCCAGCAGCCAACTTAGCACAGATACGCAGTATTTT
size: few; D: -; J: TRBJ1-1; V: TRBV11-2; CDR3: CASSLERFAEAFF; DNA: TGTGCCAGCAGCTTAGAACGGTTCGCTGAAGCTTTCTTT
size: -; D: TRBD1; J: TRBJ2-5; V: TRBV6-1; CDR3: CASSDYGQVGETQYF; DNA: TGTGCCAGCAGTGATTACGGACAGGTTGGGGAGACCCAGTACTTC
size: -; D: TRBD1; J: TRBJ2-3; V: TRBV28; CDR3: CASTRDSVSTDTQYF; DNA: TGTGCCAGCACCAGGGACAGCGTTAGCACAGATACGCAGTATTTT
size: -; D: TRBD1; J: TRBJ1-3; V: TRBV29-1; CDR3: CSVEGGQGDTIYF; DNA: TGCAGCGTTGAAGGAGGACAGGGTGACACCATATATTTT
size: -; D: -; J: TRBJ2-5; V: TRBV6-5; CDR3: CASTTGEETQYF; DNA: TGTGCCAGCACCACAGGCGAAGAGACCCAGTACTTC